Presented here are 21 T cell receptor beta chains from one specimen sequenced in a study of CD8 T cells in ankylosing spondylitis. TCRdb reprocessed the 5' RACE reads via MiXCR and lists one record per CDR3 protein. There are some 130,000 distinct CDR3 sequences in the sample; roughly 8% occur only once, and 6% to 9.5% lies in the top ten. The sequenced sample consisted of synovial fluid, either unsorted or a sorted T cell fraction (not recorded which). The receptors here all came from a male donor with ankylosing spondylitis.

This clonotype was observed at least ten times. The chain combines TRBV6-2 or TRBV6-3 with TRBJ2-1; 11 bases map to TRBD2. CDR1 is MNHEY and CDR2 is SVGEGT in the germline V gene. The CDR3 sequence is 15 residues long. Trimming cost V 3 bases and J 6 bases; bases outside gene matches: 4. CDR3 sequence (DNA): TGTGCCAGCAGTTATGGTAGCGGGAGGGCCAATGAGCAGTTCTTC. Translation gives CASSYGSGRANEQFF.

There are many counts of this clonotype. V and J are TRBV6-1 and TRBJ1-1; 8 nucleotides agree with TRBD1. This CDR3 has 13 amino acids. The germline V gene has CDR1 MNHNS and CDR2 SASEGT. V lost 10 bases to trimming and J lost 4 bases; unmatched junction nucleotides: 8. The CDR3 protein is CATSQGALTEAFF. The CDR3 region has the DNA TGTGCCACCTCTCAGGGGGCCCTCACTGAAGCTTTCTTT.

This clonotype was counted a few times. The CDR3: CASSLFLAGGYEQYF. The CDR3, as DNA: TGTGCCAGCAGTTTATTTCTAGCGGGAGGATACGAGCAGTACTTC. This chain uses TRBV27 with TRBJ2-7; 11 bases are shared with TRBD2. The J segment lost 4 bases and the V segment lost 1 base, leaving 3 bases of the junction unmatched. Germline values: CDR1 MNHEY, CDR2 SMNVEV (reference sequence). CDR3 length equals 15 residues.

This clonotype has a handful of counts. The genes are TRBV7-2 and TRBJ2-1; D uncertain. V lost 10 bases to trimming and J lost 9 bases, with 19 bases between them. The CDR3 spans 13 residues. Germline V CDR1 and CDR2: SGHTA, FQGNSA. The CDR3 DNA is TGTGCCACGCGCCCCCAAACAGTAGGTGAGCAGTTCTTC. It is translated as CATRPQTVGEQFF.

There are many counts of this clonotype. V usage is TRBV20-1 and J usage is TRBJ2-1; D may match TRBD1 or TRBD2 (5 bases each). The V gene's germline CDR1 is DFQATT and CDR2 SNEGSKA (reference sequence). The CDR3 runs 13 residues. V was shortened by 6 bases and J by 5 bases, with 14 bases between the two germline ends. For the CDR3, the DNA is TGCAGTGCCCGGGACCCACCAAACAATGAGCAGTTCTTC. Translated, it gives CSARDPPNNEQFF.

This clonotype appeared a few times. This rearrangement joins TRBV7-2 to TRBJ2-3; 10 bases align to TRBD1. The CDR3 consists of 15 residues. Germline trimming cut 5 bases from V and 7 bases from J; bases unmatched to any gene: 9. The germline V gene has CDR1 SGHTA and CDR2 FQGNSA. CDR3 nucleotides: TGTGCCAGCAGCCCACGTAGGGACAGGGGTAATACGCAGTATTTT. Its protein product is CASSPRRDRGNTQYF.

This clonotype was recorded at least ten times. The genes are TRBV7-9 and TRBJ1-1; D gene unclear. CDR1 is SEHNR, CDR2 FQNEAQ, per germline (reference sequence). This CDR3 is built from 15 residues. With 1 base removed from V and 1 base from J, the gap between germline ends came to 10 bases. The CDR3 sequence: CASSLGRSRNTEAFF. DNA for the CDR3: TGTGCCAGCAGCTTAGGGCGCTCGAGGAACACTGAAGCTTTCTTT.

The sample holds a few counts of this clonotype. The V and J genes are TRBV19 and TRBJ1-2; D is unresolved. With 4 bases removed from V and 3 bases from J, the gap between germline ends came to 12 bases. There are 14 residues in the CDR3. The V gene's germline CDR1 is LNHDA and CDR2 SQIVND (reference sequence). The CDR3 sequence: CASSTLGRDYGYTF. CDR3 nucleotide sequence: TGTGCCAGTAGTACCTTGGGCCGCGACTATGGCTACACCTTC.

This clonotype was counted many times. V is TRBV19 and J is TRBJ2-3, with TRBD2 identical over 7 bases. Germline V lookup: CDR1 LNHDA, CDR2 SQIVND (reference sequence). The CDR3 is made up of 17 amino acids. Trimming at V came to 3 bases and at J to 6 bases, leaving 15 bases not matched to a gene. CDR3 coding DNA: TGTGCCAGTAGTATCGGTTTTGGAGCGGGATCAATGGATACGCAGTATTTT. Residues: CASSIGFGAGSMDTQYF.

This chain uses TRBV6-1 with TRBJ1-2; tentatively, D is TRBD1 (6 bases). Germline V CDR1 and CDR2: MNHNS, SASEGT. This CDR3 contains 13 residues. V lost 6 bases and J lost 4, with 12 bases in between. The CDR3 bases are TGTGCCAGCAGAGCTCGAGGGGGCTATGGCTACACCTTC. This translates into CASRARGGYGYTF.

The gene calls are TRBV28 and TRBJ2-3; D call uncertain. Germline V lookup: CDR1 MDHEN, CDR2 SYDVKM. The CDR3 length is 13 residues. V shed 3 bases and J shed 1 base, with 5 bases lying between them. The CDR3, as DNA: TGTGCCAGCAGTTTCCAAGGCACAGATACGCAGTATTTT. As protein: CASSFQGTDTQYF. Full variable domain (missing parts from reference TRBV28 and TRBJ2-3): DVKVTQSSRYLVKRTGEKVFLECVQDMDHENMFWYRQDPGLGLRLIYFSYDVKMKEKGDIPEGYSVSREKKERFSLILESASTNQTSMYLCASSFQGTDTQYFGPGTRLTVL.

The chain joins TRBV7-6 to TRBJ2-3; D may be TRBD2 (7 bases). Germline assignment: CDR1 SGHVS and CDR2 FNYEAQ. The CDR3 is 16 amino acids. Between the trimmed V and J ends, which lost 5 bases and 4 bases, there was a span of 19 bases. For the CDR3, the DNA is TGTGCCAGCAGCCCCGGGGGCGGGAGCGCCGCAGATACGCAGTATTTT. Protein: CASSPGGGSAADTQYF.

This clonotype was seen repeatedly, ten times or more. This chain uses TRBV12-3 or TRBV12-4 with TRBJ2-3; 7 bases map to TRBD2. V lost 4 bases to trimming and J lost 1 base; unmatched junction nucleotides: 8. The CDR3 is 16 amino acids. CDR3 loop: CASSYPGGPGTDTQYF. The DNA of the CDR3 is TGTGCCAGCAGTTACCCGGGGGGTCCCGGCACAGATACGCAGTATTTT.

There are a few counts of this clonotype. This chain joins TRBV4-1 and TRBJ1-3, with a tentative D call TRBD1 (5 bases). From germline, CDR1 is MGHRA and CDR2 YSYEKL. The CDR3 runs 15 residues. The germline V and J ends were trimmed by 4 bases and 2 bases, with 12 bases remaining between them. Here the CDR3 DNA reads TGCGCCAGCAGCCCCGCCCCAGGGACTGGAAACACCATATATTTT. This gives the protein CASSPAPGTGNTIYF.

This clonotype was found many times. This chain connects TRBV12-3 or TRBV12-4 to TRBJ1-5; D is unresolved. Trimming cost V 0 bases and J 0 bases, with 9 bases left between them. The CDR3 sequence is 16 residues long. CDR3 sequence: CASSLAGRDSNQPQHF. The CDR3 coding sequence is TGTGCCAGCAGTTTAGCTGGCAGAGATAGCAATCAGCCCCAGCATTTT.

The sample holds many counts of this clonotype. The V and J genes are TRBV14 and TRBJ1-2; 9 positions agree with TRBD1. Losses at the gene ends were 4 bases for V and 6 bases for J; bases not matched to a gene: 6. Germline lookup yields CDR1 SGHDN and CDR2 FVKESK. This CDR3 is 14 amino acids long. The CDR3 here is CASSRTGDRDGYTF. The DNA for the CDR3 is TGTGCCAGCAGCCGAACCGGGGACAGGGATGGCTACACCTTC.

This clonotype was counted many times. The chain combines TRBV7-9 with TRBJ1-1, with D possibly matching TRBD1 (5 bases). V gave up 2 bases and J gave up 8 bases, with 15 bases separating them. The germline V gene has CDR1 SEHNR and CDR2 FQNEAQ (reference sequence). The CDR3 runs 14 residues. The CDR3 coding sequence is TGTGCCAGCAGCTTAACCCCTGATGGGGGAGAAGCTTTCTTT. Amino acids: CASSLTPDGGEAFF.

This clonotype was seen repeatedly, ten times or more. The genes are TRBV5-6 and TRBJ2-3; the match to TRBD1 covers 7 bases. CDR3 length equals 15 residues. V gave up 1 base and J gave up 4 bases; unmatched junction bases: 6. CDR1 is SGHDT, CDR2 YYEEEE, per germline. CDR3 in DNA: TGTGCCAGCAGCTTGTTTGGACAGGCCGCAGATACGCAGTATTTT. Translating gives CASSLFGQAADTQYF.

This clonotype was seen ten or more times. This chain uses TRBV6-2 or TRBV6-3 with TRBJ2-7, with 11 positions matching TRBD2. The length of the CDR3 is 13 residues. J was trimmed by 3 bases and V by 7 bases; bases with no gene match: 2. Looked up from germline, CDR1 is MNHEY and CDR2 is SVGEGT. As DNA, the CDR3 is TGTGCCAGCAATCTAGCGGGGGGCTACGAGCAGTACTTC. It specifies CASNLAGGYEQYF.

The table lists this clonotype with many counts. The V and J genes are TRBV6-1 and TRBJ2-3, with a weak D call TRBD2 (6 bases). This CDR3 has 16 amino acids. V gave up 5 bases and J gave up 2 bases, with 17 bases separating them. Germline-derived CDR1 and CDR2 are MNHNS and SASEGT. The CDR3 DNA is TGTGCCAGCAGTCGACGCCGGGACTCCCTCACAGATACGCAGTATTTT. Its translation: CASSRRRDSLTDTQYF.

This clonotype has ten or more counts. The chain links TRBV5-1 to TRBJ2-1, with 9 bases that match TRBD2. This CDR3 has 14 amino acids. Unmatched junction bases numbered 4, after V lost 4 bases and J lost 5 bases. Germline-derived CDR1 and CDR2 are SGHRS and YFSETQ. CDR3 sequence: CASSILAGDNEQFF. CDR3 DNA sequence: TGCGCCAGCAGCATACTAGCGGGCGACAATGAGCAGTTCTTC.